Each of the 15 T cell receptor beta chains below was sequenced from the same sample in a study of PD-L1 blockade in urothelial cancer (dated by TCRdb to about 2017). The label giving this sample's time point can be read as: peripheral blood 6 weeks after treatment start. The method was the immunoSEQ multiplex PCR assay. The table was pulled from immuneACCESS by TCRdb, which kept in-frame rearrangements only. Such tables lose some clones; where checked, under half of the loss comes from unresolved V genes, and the rest has no known cause. A total of over 25,000 clones appear in this sample, about four fifths of them only once. Together, the top ten hold 3% to 4% of the sample. The source was PBMCs, collected around atezolizumab (anti-PD-L1) treatment. Receptors originate from a man in his 70s with urothelial cancer.

V usage is TRBV7-9 and J usage is TRBJ2-5; D not resolved. This CDR3 spans 13 amino acids. Trimming left V 0 bases short and J 1 base short, with 3 bases between. Germline lookup yields CDR1 SEHNR and CDR2 FQNEAQ (reference sequence). The CDR3 spells CASSLAIQETQYF. CDR3 nucleotides: TGTGCCAGCAGCTTAGCTATCCAAGAGACCCAGTACTTC.

The chain recombines TRBV4-3 with TRBJ1-2; no firm D call. The CDR3 contains 14 residues. Germline V gene sequence: CDR1 LGHNA, CDR2 YSLEER. Trimming took off 0 bases at V and 7 bases at J, with 12 bases between the two ends. The CDR3 region has the DNA TGCGCCAGCAGCCAAGACCTGACTCTTGGTGGCTACACCTTC. Translated, it gives CASSQDLTLGGYTF.

The chain links TRBV9 to TRBJ1-1; D uncertain. The germline V and J ends were trimmed by 0 bases and 5 bases, with 14 bases remaining between them. The CDR3 covers 15 residues. Germline V gene lookup returns CDR1 SGDLS and CDR2 YYNGEE. In nucleotides, the CDR3 is TGTGCCAGCAGCGTAGAGAGTCACCCGGGGACTGAAGCTTTCTTT. This translates into CASSVESHPGTEAFF.

This chain joins TRBV7-2 and TRBJ2-1; TRBD2 agrees at 11 bases. The V gene's germline CDR1 is SGHTA and CDR2 FQGNSA. The CDR3 has 15 amino acids. The ends lost 4 bases at V and 10 bases at J; junction bases unmatched: 9. The chain's CDR3 is CASSSTSGRSNEQFF. In DNA, the CDR3 is TGTGCCAGCAGCTCTACTAGCGGGAGATCGAACGAGCAGTTCTTC. Complete variable domain (other parts from reference TRBV7-2 and TRBJ2-1): GAGVSQSPSNKVTEKGKDVELRCDPISGHTALYWYRQSLGQGLEFLIYFQGNSAPDKSGLPSDRFSAERTGGSVSTLTIQRTQQEDSAVYLCASSSTSGRSNEQFFGPGTRLTVL.

This chain uses TRBV6-5 with TRBJ1-2, with 8 nucleotides matching TRBD1. After removal of 8 bases from V and 2 bases from J, the junction contained 4 bases not matched to a gene. This CDR3 is built from 13 residues. Germline lookup yields CDR1 MNHEY and CDR2 SVGAGI. CDR3 nucleotides: TGTGCCAGCTCCAGGGGGCCAAACTATGGCTACACCTTC. Encoded protein: CASSRGPNYGYTF.

The CDR3 sequence: CASSPHRVAEKLFF. CDR3 coding DNA: TGTGCCAGCAGCCCTCACAGGGTTGCTGAAAAACTGTTTTTT. The rearrangement links TRBV28 to TRBJ1-4; D might be TRBD1 (6 bases). The germline V and J ends were trimmed by 6 bases and 7 bases, with 15 bases remaining between them. Germline loops: CDR1 MDHEN, CDR2 SYDVKM. This CDR3 region has 14 residues.

The V call is TRBV28, the J call TRBJ2-2; 7 positions match TRBD2. The germline gives CDR1 MDHEN, CDR2 SYDVKM. This CDR3 spans 16 amino acids. Trimming took 4 bases from V and 5 from J; bases not matched to a gene: 10. The CDR3 DNA is TGTGCCAGCAGTTCGGGACTAAGGCTGGAGACCGGGGAGCTGTTTTTT. Translating it yields CASSSGLRLETGELFF.

J is TRBJ1-4 and V is TRBV6-6; D call uncertain. Germline V lookup: CDR1 MNHNY, CDR2 SVGAGI (reference sequence). With 10 bases removed from V and 7 bases from J, the gap between germline ends came to 22 bases. This CDR3 contains 15 residues. The CDR3 DNA reads TGTGCCACCGTGGCGGGGTCCCGGAGAGGTGAAAAACTGTTTTTT. It yields the protein CATVAGSRRGEKLFF.

The chain is built from TRBV5-6 and TRBJ1-5; TRBD1 might be the D (6 bases). Germline lookup yields CDR1 SGHDT and CDR2 YYEEEE. Between the trimmed V and J ends, which lost 3 bases and 1 base, there was a span of 8 bases. The CDR3 length is 14 residues. CDR3 nucleotide sequence: TGTGCCAGCAGCTCACAGGGAAGCAATCAGCCCCAGCATTTT. Amino acid sequence: CASSSQGSNQPQHF.

This clone counts as medium-sized. The V gene is TRBV4-3, the J gene TRBJ1-3; possibly TRBD1 for D (6 bases). V lost 3 bases to trimming and J lost 1 base, with 13 bases between them. The V gene's germline CDR1 is LGHNA and CDR2 YSLEER. CDR3 length equals 16 residues. CDR3 region: CASSQAATGSGNTIYF. The CDR3 region has the DNA TGCGCCAGCAGCCAGGCCGCGACAGGTTCTGGAAACACCATATATTTT.

This chain uses TRBV5-1 with TRBJ1-5; 7 bases align to TRBD1. The germline V gene has CDR1 SGHRS and CDR2 YFSETQ. This CDR3 comprises 14 residues. Germline trimming cut 4 bases from V and 2 bases from J; bases unmatched to any gene: 3. In DNA, the CDR3 is TGCGCCAGCAGCACGGGGACAGGCAATCAGCCCCAGCATTTT. Protein sequence: CASSTGTGNQPQHF. Using reference TRBV5-1 and TRBJ1-5 for the parts outside the CDR3, the full variable domain is KAGVTQTPRYLIKTRGQQVTLSCSPISGHRSVSWYQQTPGQGLQFLFEYFSETQRNKGNFPGRFSGRQFSNSRSEMNVSTLELGDSALYLCASSTGTGNQPQHFGDGTRLSIL.

The rearrangement uses TRBV10-3 and TRBJ1-2; D gene uncertain. The CDR3 contains 14 residues. V was clipped by 3 bases and J by 8 bases, with 16 bases between them. Per the germline V gene, CDR1 is ENHRY and CDR2 is SYGVKD. The CDR3: CAISDPFGEEGYTF. CDR3 nucleotides: TGTGCCATCAGTGACCCGTTTGGGGAGGAGGGCTACACCTTC.

The chain has TRBV18 and TRBJ1-2; TRBD1 might be the D (6 bases). The CDR3 spans 13 residues. Between the trimmed V and J ends, which lost 1 base and 6 bases, there was a span of 9 bases. Germline loops: CDR1 KGHSH, CDR2 LQKENI. CDR3 nucleotide sequence: TGTGCCAGCTCACCACTAGCAGGGGATGGCTACACCTTC. Residues: CASSPLAGDGYTF.

This clone was observed a single time. The chain employs TRBV5-6 and TRBJ1-2; 10 bases align to TRBD1. Trimming cost V 0 bases and J 2 bases; bases outside gene matches: 4. Looked up from germline, CDR1 is SGHDT and CDR2 is YYEEEE. The CDR3 loop spans 16 amino acids. The CDR3 spells CASSLASGQGNYGYTF. CDR3 nucleotide sequence: TGTGCCAGCAGCTTGGCCTCGGGACAGGGGAACTATGGCTACACCTTC.

The chain has TRBV6-5 and TRBJ1-6; 7 nucleotides align to TRBD1. Germline CDR1 and CDR2: MNHEY and SVGAGI. The CDR3 spans 16 residues. The V and J ends lost 4 bases and 3 bases, in that order; junction bases with no gene match: 6. CDR3 region: CASSSDRSFYNSPLHF. Written as DNA, the CDR3 is TGTGCCAGCAGTTCGGACAGGTCGTTCTATAATTCACCCCTCCACTTT.